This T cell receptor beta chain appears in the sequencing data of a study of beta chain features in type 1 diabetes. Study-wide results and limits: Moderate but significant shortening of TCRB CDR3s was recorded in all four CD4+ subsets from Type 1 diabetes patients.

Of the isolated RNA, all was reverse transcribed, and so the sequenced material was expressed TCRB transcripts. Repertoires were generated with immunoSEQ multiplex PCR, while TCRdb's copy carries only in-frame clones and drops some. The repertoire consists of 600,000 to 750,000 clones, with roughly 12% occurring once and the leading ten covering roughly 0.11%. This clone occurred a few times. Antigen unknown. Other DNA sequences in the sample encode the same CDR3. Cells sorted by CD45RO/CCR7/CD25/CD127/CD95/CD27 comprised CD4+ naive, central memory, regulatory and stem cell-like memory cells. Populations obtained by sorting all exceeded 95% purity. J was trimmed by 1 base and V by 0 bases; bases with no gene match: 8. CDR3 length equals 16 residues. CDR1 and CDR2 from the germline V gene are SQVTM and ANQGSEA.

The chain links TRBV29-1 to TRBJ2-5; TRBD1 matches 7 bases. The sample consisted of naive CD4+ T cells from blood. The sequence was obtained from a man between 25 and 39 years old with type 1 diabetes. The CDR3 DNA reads TGCAGCGTTGAAGAAGGTCAGGGGGTTACCCAAGAGACCCAGTACTTC. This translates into CSVEEGQGVTQETQYF.